This entry lists 20 T cell receptor beta chains sequenced from one sample in a study of blood T cell repertoires in COVID-19 (dated by TCRdb to about 2020). The method behind the library was the immunoSEQ multiplex PCR assay. Sourced from immuneACCESS, this table was stored by TCRdb with only in-frame sequences that have V and J called. A share of the clones is absent; for the studies checked, an unresolved V gene accounts for under half, and the remainder has no known explanation. Present in this sample are about 68,000 clones, about 80% of which were seen just once. The ten largest clones represent approximately 23% of the sample. Sequencing was done on a sample of peripheral blood. The receptors here all came from a human donor in a cohort sampled during active COVID-19.

The chain combines TRBV7-8 with TRBJ2-5; D is perhaps TRBD2 (5 bases). This CDR3 comprises 16 residues. CDR1 SGHVS and CDR2 FQNEAQ come from the germline V gene. Trimming left V 8 bases short and J 0 bases short, with 19 bases between. Written as DNA, the CDR3 is TGTGCCAGCCTACTTACGGGGAGAACTTACCAAGAGACCCAGTACTTC. Translated, it gives CASLLTGRTYQETQYF.

This clone was found once. V usage is TRBV7-8 and J usage is TRBJ2-5; D not resolved. Trimming removed 5 bases at V and 4 bases at J, with 20 bases between. Germline values: CDR1 SGHVS, CDR2 FQNEAQ. This CDR3 contains 16 residues. The CDR3 loop reads CASSLVDLAARETQYF. DNA for the CDR3: TGTGCCAGCAGCCTGGTCGACCTTGCGGCTCGAGAGACCCAGTACTTC.

This clone was seen more than once but under ten times. The chain combines TRBV6-4 with TRBJ2-1, with D possibly matching TRBD2 (6 bases). The CDR3 spans 15 residues. V was pared by 5 bases and J by 7 bases, with 18 bases between. From germline, CDR1 is MRHNA and CDR2 SNTAGT. CDR3 loop: CASSLGEARWNEQFF. CDR3 nucleotides: TGTGCCAGCAGTCTCGGGGAGGCCCGGTGGAATGAGCAGTTCTTC.

This chain links TRBV2 with TRBJ2-5; 7 nucleotides line up with TRBD2. The junction had 4 bases not matched to a gene; V was cut back by 4 bases and J by 5 bases. The germline gives CDR1 SNHLY, CDR2 FYNNEI. There are 13 residues in the CDR3. CDR3 DNA sequence: TGTGCCAGCAGTGTGGCGGGAGCGGAGACCCAGTACTTC. It specifies CASSVAGAETQYF.

This clone has only one observation. The J gene is TRBJ2-7, the V gene TRBV27, with 7 bases matching TRBD1. This CDR3 has 14 amino acids. Germline CDR1 and CDR2: MNHEY and SMNVEV (reference sequence). Trimming at V came to 4 bases and at J to 3 bases, leaving 6 bases not matched to a gene. The CDR3 loop is CASSYVRDSYEQYF. The CDR3 region has the DNA TGTGCCAGCAGTTACGTCCGGGACAGCTACGAGCAGTACTTC.

This chain uses TRBV28 with TRBJ2-2; D perhaps matches TRBD1 (5 bases). V lost 7 bases, J lost 1 base, and 10 bases lay in between. Germline loops: CDR1 MDHEN, CDR2 SYDVKM. CDR3 length: 14 residues. CDR3 sequence: CASTKTGNTGELFF. The DNA for the CDR3 is TGTGCCAGCACTAAAACAGGGAACACCGGGGAGCTGTTTTTT.

The chain recombines TRBV24-1 with TRBJ2-3; D may be TRBD2 (5 bases). This CDR3 has 13 residues. V lost 3 bases and J 13 bases, leaving 16 bases between the germline ends. CDR1 is KGHDR and CDR2 is SFDVKD in the germline V gene. In DNA form, the CDR3 reads TGTGCCACCAGTGATCCCCTAGCCGGTCGGGAGTATTTT. It translates to CATSDPLAGREYF.

The chain is built from TRBV5-1 and TRBJ2-2; TRBD2 aligns across 8 bases. In germline, CDR1 is SGHRS, CDR2 YFSETQ. The CDR3 totals 16 residues. Trimming cost V 3 bases and J 2 bases; bases outside gene matches: 6. The CDR3 is CASSSTLAANTGELFF. As DNA, the CDR3 is TGCGCCAGCAGCTCAACACTAGCGGCAAACACCGGGGAGCTGTTTTTT. The full variable domain, rest sourced from reference TRBV5-1 and TRBJ2-2, is KAGVTQTPRYLIKTRGQQVTLSCSPISGHRSVSWYQQTPGQGLQFLFEYFSETQRNKGNFPGRFSGRQFSNSRSEMNVSTLELGDSALYLCASSSTLAANTGELFFGEGSRLTVL.

The J gene is TRBJ1-6, the V gene TRBV19; D not resolved. The CDR3 is made up of 14 amino acids. Germline-derived CDR1 and CDR2 are LNHDA and SQIVND (reference sequence). V lost 6 bases and J 7 bases, leaving 13 bases between the germline ends. DNA of the CDR3: TGTGCCAGTAGCGTCCGGGAAACAAATTCACCCCTCCACTTT. Protein: CASSVRETNSPLHF.

The chain carries TRBV19 and TRBJ2-3; 11 bases are shared with TRBD2. Losses at the gene ends were 9 bases for V and 4 bases for J; bases not matched to a gene: 15. The CDR3 is made up of 17 amino acids. From germline, CDR1 is LNHDA and CDR2 SQIVND (reference sequence). The CDR3 region is CASSLGFTSGGADTQYF. The CDR3 region has the DNA TGTGCCAGCTCCCTTGGATTTACTAGCGGGGGAGCAGATACGCAGTATTTT.

The rearrangement uses TRBV25-1 and TRBJ2-7; D unresolved. CDR3 size: 13 residues. Trimming cost V 4 bases and J 1 base, with 8 bases left between them. Germline V gene sequence: CDR1 MGHDK, CDR2 SYGVNS. CDR3 region: CASSGTVSYEQYF. Written as DNA, the CDR3 is TGTGCCAGCAGTGGAACTGTTTCCTACGAGCAGTACTTC.

The chain employs TRBV28 and TRBJ1-2, with TRBD1 matching 11 bases. Germline V lookup: CDR1 MDHEN, CDR2 SYDVKM. V was pared by 4 bases and J by 4 bases, with 11 bases of the junction left unmatched. The CDR3 has 17 residues. The CDR3 DNA reads TGTGCCAGCAGTTCGGGGGGACAGGGGGAAATGGGCTATGGCTACACCTTC. It is translated as CASSSGGQGEMGYGYTF.

CDR3 in amino acids: CASSPTSGSGSDTQYF. In nucleotides, the CDR3 is TGTGCCAGCAGCCCCACTAGCGGGAGTGGGTCAGATACGCAGTATTTT. The rearrangement joins TRBV11-2 to TRBJ2-3; 11 bases map to TRBD2. The CDR3 totals 16 residues. CDR1 and CDR2 from the germline V gene are SGHAT and FQNNGV. Trimming removed 5 bases from V and 4 bases from J; junction bases left unmatched: 8. Full variable domain (outside the CDR3, taken from reference TRBV11-2 and TRBJ2-3): EAGVAQSPRYKIIEKRQSVAFWCNPISGHATLYWYQQILGQGPKLLIQFQNNGVVDDSQLPKDRFSAERLKGVDSTLKIQPAKLEDSAVYLCASSPTSGSGSDTQYFGPGTRLTVL.

The V and J genes are TRBV10-1 and TRBJ2-2, with 10 bases matching TRBD1. The CDR3 has 15 amino acids. Germline CDR1 reads WNHNN; CDR2 reads SYGVQD (reference sequence). V shed 5 bases, J shed 2 bases, and the junction held 2 bases outside the gene matches. Written as DNA, the CDR3 is TGCGCCAGCAGTCGGGACAGGGGAAACACCGGGGAGCTGTTTTTT. It yields the protein CASSRDRGNTGELFF.

This rearrangement joins TRBV5-1 to TRBJ2-3; 11 bases fit TRBD2. Trimming took 0 bases from V and 4 from J; bases not matched to a gene: 7. The CDR3 has 17 amino acids. Germline loops: CDR1 SGHRS, CDR2 YFSETQ. The CDR3 sequence: CASSLAQLAGVADTQYF. The CDR3 nucleotides are TGCGCCAGCAGCTTGGCCCAACTAGCGGGAGTTGCAGATACGCAGTATTTT.

This clone was detected a few times. The chain links TRBV6-1 to TRBJ1-5, with a possible D match to TRBD1 (6 bases). CDR1 and CDR2 from the germline V gene are MNHNS and SASEGT. Trimming took 0 bases from V and 6 from J, leaving 18 bases between them. The CDR3 sequence is 17 residues long. Written as DNA, the CDR3 is TGTGCCAGCAGTGAAGCGAGTACAGGTACAGGGCCTCAGCCCCAGCATTTT. This gives the protein CASSEASTGTGPQPQHF.

This clone was found once. The gene calls are TRBV18 and TRBJ2-1; the D is unclear. This CDR3 has 15 amino acids. Trimming removed 6 bases at V and 0 bases at J, with 12 bases between. Germline CDR1 is KGHSH and CDR2 is LQKENI. CDR3 in DNA: TGTGCCAGCTCCGCTAGTAGGAGCTCCTACAATGAGCAGTTCTTC. This gives the protein CASSASRSSYNEQFF.

The chain carries TRBV11-3 and TRBJ1-1, with D perhaps matching TRBD1 (6 bases). This CDR3 is built from 14 residues. The V end lost 4 bases, the J end lost 0 bases, and 9 bases lay between the germline ends. The germline V gene has CDR1 SGHNT and CDR2 YENEEA. The CDR3 DNA is TGTGCCAGCAGCTCGGGACACTTGAACACTGAAGCTTTCTTT. Translating gives CASSSGHLNTEAFF.

V and J are TRBV7-6 and TRBJ1-1; D gene unclear. Trimming cost V 2 bases and J 0 bases, with 10 bases left between them. This CDR3 comprises 15 residues. Looked up from germline, CDR1 is SGHVS and CDR2 is FNYEAQ. CDR3 nucleotides: TGTGCCAGCAGCTTACAGGCGGGTATGAACACTGAAGCTTTCTTT. Its translation: CASSLQAGMNTEAFF.

The chain uses TRBV7-9 and TRBJ2-1; TRBD2 aligns across 7 bases. The CDR3 extends over 15 amino acids. J was trimmed by 7 bases and V by 3 bases; bases with no gene match: 9. In germline, CDR1 is SEHNR, CDR2 FQNEAQ (reference sequence). CDR3 sequence (DNA): TGTGCCAGCAGCTTCCCTGCGGGAGTCCGAAATGAGCAGTTCTTC. This translates into CASSFPAGVRNEQFF. Using reference TRBV7-9 and TRBJ2-1 for the parts outside the CDR3, the full variable domain is DTGVSQNPRHKITKRGQNVTFRCDPISEHNRLYWYRQTLGQGPEFLTYFQNEAQLEKSRLLSDRFSAERPKGSFSTLEIQRTEQGDSAMYLCASSFPAGVRNEQFFGPGTRLTVL.